The entry below describes one T cell receptor beta chain. The data derive from a study of blood T cell repertoires in COVID-19. Study as a whole: The analysed material was cDNA or gDNA that came from T cells, B-cell-depleted T cells, or PBMCs.

Seattle participants joined during active infection and were tracked over time. This CDR3 has 15 amino acids. Germline V lookup: CDR1 MNHEY, CDR2 SVGAGI. Between the trimmed V and J ends, which lost 7 bases and 1 base, there was a span of 14 bases. Original processing notes: Counts of nucleated cells, estimated from reference gene primer amplification, were obtained. The method was immunoSEQ multiplex PCR; TCRdb's version includes in-frame clones alone and lacks a portion of them. V and J calls and clone size are as listed in that table; D and trimming were resolved from the DNA. The sample yields 350,000 or so clones, 80% to 90% seen once.

The sequence was collected from a woman aged 30 to 39 with COVID-19, enrolled during active disease. This chain uses TRBV6-5 with TRBJ2-1, with D perhaps TRBD2 (6 bases). Sequenced input: peripheral blood. For the CDR3, the DNA is TGTGCCAGCACCCCCCCAGGGAGGTCCTACAATGAGCAGTTCTTC. This encodes CASTPPGRSYNEQFF.